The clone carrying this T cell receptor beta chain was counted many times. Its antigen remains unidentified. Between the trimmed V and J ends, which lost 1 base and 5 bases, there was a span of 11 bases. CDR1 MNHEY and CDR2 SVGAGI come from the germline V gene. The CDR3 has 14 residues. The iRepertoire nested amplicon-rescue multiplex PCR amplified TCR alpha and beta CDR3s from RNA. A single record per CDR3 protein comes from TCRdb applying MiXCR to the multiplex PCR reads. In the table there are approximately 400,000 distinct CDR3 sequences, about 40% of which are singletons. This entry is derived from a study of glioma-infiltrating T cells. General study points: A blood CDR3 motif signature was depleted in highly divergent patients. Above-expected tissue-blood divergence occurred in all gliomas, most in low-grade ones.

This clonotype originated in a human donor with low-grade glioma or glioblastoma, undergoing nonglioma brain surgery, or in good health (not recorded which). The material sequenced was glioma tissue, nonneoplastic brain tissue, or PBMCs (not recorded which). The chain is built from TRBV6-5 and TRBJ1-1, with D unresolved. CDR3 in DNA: TGTGCCAGCAGTTACTTATCGCCGGGGACTGAAGCTTTCTTT. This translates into CASSYLSPGTEAFF.